This TCR beta chain was documented in a study of cytomegalovirus exposure and HLA in healthy donors (dated by TCRdb to the late 2010s). The study in broad terms: According to an earlier analysis of 550 to 750 of the donors, about 179 million T cells yielded roughly 100 million unique TCR beta sequences and approximately 300 Gb of sequence data. An early release covering roughly 640 HLA-typed donors comprised approximately 290 gigabases of sequencing data and tens of millions of unique TCR sequences. The genetic ancestry cluster associated with self-reported Caucasian donors included around 76% of the approximately 430 genotyped donors. The study was designed to test whether signatures of past pathogen exposure could be identified by cataloging public T cell receptors. The study used immunosequencing to profile the T cell repertoires of several hundred subjects and linked those repertoires to cytomegalovirus serostatus. Along with the approximately 700-subject first cohort, a separate validation cohort of over a hundred different subjects was used. The study combined high-throughput TCR immunosequencing, statistical association of individual TCRs with disease status, and machine learning to predict cytomegalovirus infection status. A later analysis re-examined previously published TCR beta repertoires from over 500 donors and added high-resolution HLA genotyping to investigate patterns of TCR occurrence. In the later analysis, no new phenotypic data were used to find candidate immune exposures; instead, reliance was placed on TCR beta sequences and their occurrence across donors. An earlier analysis of around 540 of the donors applied high-throughput TCR beta sequencing to assess whether each TCR beta V gene segment acted as functional or pseudogenic. Donor age, sex, ethnicity and CMV serostatus were compiled alongside the repertoire data. In a later genetic analysis, genome-wide SNP genotypes for about 55% of the roughly 700 donors were used, and that subset was treated as a discovery cohort. All discovery cohort repertoires had been generated using a single sequencing platform. Class I and class II HLA loci were covered by the typing at four-digit resolution. The number of typed donors differed by locus: 629-630 for A, B, C, DRB1 and DQB1; some 500 for DQA1; over 600 for DPA1; and 450 to 480 for DPB1. Five DR-DQ haplotypes were handled as single units for association and clustering, since linkage in the cohort was strong. Among 398 genotyped donors of the cohort, an average of approximately 250,000 unique TCR beta nucleotide sequences were sequenced per donor, roughly 20% of them non-productive. General findings and caveats noted by the study authors: In an earlier analysis of roughly 500 of the donors, most TCR beta V segments appeared in productive rearrangements about 87% or about 30% of the time, broadly matching IMGT annotations. Specific HLA alleles were associated with roughly 16,000 TCR beta sequences at a false discovery rate of 0.05 in a later analysis. A cluster of highly shared sequence variants was judged likely to be a technical artifact of the sequencing pipeline. The only immune exposure information available for the cohort was CMV serostatus. A few of the identified cytomegalovirus-associated TCR beta chains were confirmed in vitro to be specific for cytomegalovirus antigens. In a later analysis, TCR association rates were found to vary across HLA loci, with the most associated TCRs seen for DRB1 alleles and the fewest for HLA-C alleles. Only TCR beta chains were sequenced in this cohort, and the absence of alpha or paired-chain data limited detectable features. In both the original and validation cohorts, the classifier was reported to diagnose cytomegalovirus status with high specificity and sensitivity. According to a later genetic analysis, donors in an Asian-associated ancestry cluster had fewer N-insertions in productive TCRs than the approximately 700-donor mean. Linkage disequilibrium might explain the correlated functional status among segregating V segments, but an unknown experimental factor could not be excluded. Sequencing depth was assumed to be roughly uniform across donors in the presence/absence analyses, though that assumption may not hold. A later genetic analysis associated a missense DCLRE1C variant with V-gene and J-gene trimming of TCR beta chains, and an independent cohort replicated the association. The authors suggested that the approach could potentially be extended to other disease states and immunological phenotypes. In a later analysis, most CMV-associated TCR beta chains were found to appear HLA-restricted, with HLA associations seemingly driven largely by CMV exposure. Most TCR sequences were seen in very few donors, while some public TCRs were found in many individuals. The earlier analysis of some 540 of the donors excluded approximately 17 rarely observed V segments, including chromosome 9 orphons, because counts were too low. Because the 87-base-pair reads could not distinguish some IMGT-functional V segments, including TRBV6-2 and TRBV6-3, those segments were excluded. Because HLA typing was missing for some donors at each locus, association tests included only the typed subset. A further reported finding was that TCR beta sequences accurately predicted the HLA-A and HLA-B alleles for most subjects in the first cohort. According to a later analysis, parvovirus B19, influenza, CMV and Epstein-Barr virus appeared linked to several top co-occurrence clusters. The study listed approximately 150 TCR beta chains as associated with cytomegalovirus. A later analysis found that HLA-associated TCR beta chains were more clonally expanded and had lower generation probabilities than equally common non-associated chains. When HLA alleles, especially DR and DQ, strongly co-occurred, attributing TCR associations to individual alleles was difficult.

Notes on this clone: Its cognate antigen has yet to be identified. Base-call qualities are not available, and no considerably larger clone is one nucleotide away.

The library was generated by the immunoSEQ multiplex PCR assay. The multiplex PCR relied on a mix of 60 forward primers for TCR Vbeta segments and 13 reverse primers for TCR Jbeta segments. The CDR3 region of rearranged TCR beta genes was amplified from genomic DNA by a multiplex PCR assay. The Illumina HiSeq System was used to sequence the amplified TCR beta libraries as 87-base-pair reads. As for the original processing: A later analysis counted about 80 million unique TCR beta chains across the 650 to 800 repertoires, and 9.5 million to 11 million of these chains were shared by at least two donors. Raw reads were error-corrected and collapsed into unique sequences with a nearest-neighbor algorithm that merged closely related sequences to remove PCR and sequencing errors. To assign V, D and J gene segments, CDR3 sequences were aligned to IMGT reference sequences. Each retained sequence needed at least a six-nucleotide match to both a V gene segment and a J gene segment. Rearrangements were called productive when the CDR3 lacked stop codons and stayed in frame with V and J; all others were non-productive. CDR3 was defined by IMGT convention, running from the second conserved V-encoded cysteine to the conserved J-encoded phenylalanine. In an earlier analysis of 587 of the donors, sequences lacking an unambiguous match to a single V gene segment were excluded. In an earlier analysis of several hundred of the donors, V segments were called functional above 56.7% productive rearrangements and were called segregating when the between-donor standard deviation exceeded 5%. To diagnose cytomegalovirus status from the catalog of TCR beta chain sequences, a statistical classification framework was built. In a later analysis, V and J genes were assigned by comparing TCR nucleotide sequences against IMGT/GENE-DB human TR gene sequences. In a later analysis, CDR3 sequences and most-parsimonious VDJ recombination scenarios were assigned using the TCRdist pipeline. In a later analysis, every TCR beta chain was defined by the combination of its CDR3 amino acid sequence and its V-gene family, and reads without a unique V-gene family were dropped. A later analysis removed 500 to 600 highly shared, low-generation-probability nucleotide sequences to deal with suspected cross-contamination and a sequencing artifact. A later analysis calculated a clonal expansion index for each public chain from normalized within-repertoire ranks of inferred template counts. A later analysis computed generation probabilities with a VDJ recombination model fitted to out-of-frame rearrangements, and checked the results against IGoR. A later analysis scored TCR-TCR, TCR-HLA and TCR-CMV co-occurrence with hypergeometric tests, applying a repertoire-size bias correction to TCR pairs. False discovery rates were estimated in a later analysis by permuting HLA or CMV assignments 20 times. In a later analysis, co-occurring TCRs were grouped using DBSCAN, and TCRdist sequence similarity was added for clustering within HLA-allele-positive subsets. Repertoires with fewer than 30,000 or more than 120,000 public chains, plus five repertoires with anomalous nucleotide sharing, were excluded from co-occurrence clustering. TCRdb took this table from immuneACCESS and kept in-frame rearrangements with V and J called. Such tables lack part of the clones; where checked against another copy, unresolved V genes explain under half of the gap, and the rest is unexplained. That table supplies the V and J calls and clone size; D and trimming were determined from the DNA. This sample lists about 130,000 clones; over 60% were detected once. The ten largest clones add up to 2.5% to 3.5% of the sample.

The cohort was made up of 500 to 800 healthy bone marrow donors. At the time of sampling, every cohort member was nominally healthy, though immune exposures that went unrecorded were likely present. The donor tested CMV seronegative and was one of the 352 seronegative cohort members. Every donor gave a peripheral blood sample, and the peripheral blood mononuclear cells from that sample were used for TCR beta sequencing. The Qiagen DNeasy Blood Extraction Kit was used to extract genomic DNA from the blood cell samples. Looking up the germline V gene yields CDR1 SGHTS and CDR2 YDEGEE. The CDR3 starts with the cysteine, ends with the phenylalanine, and has 17 residues. This entry keeps only the CDR3 DNA: 51 bases, framed from base 1. Trimming accounts for 2 bases at V and 0 bases at J, while the number of junction bases matched to no gene is 5.

In this chain, TRBV5-8 is recombined with TRBJ2-6, with 7 middle bases fitting TRBD2. The TCR comes from a man aged 40-50 years in good health and CMV-seronegative. The sequenced sample consisted of PBMCs. The DNA sequence reads TGTGCCAGCAGCTTAGGACTAGACGACTCTGGGGCCAACGTCCTGACTTTC. This codes for CASSLGLDDSGANVLTF.